This passage covers 6 T cell receptor beta chains from one sample sequenced in a study of T-cell memory formation after mild COVID-19 (TCRdb year 2021). The library was prepared using 5' RACE. Sequenced on an Illumina NovaSeq 6000. The raw public data were reprocessed by TCRdb itself: fastp quality trimming at Q25, MiXCR clonotype calling, in-frame beta chains only. Identical CDR3 protein sequences are pooled into one entry, listed with their most common genes and DNA. This sample has approximately 580,000 distinct CDR3 sequences in its table, and around 20% of those were observed once. The ten largest clones add up to around 12% of the sample. Sequenced sample: PBMCs or a T cell subset sorted from them (not recorded which). These receptor sequences come from an adult woman who had mild COVID-19 (a few samples of this study predate the infection). The sample titles of this study are shuffled in the database, so cell type and time point are left out; the donor was told from shared clones.

This clonotype was detected only a few times. This rearrangement joins TRBV7-9 to TRBJ2-5; tentatively, D is TRBD1 or TRBD2 (6 bases each). The germline V and J ends were trimmed by 3 bases and 3 bases, with 20 bases remaining between them. Germline V CDR1 and CDR2: SEHNR, FQNEAQ (reference sequence). CDR3 length: 17 amino acids. In nucleotides, the CDR3 is TGTGCCAGCAGCTTCTCTTACGGGGGCGCTTGGGAAGAGACCCAGTACTTC. This codes for CASSFSYGGAWEETQYF.

The chain carries TRBV19 and TRBJ2-1; D might be TRBD2 (5 bases). Trimming took off 0 bases at V and 7 bases at J, with 13 bases between the two ends. CDR1 and CDR2 from the germline V gene are LNHDA and SQIVND (reference sequence). There are 15 residues in the CDR3. The CDR3 sequence: CASSIDRGEVNEQFF. CDR3 DNA sequence: TGTGCCAGTAGTATAGATCGGGGAGAGGTGAATGAGCAGTTCTTC.

The V gene is TRBV6-5, the J gene TRBJ1-1; D unclear. The CDR3 loop spans 13 amino acids. With 0 bases removed from V and 4 bases from J, the gap between germline ends came to 6 bases. The germline CDR1 and CDR2 sequences are MNHEY and SVGAGI. The CDR3 DNA reads as TGTGCCAGCAGTTACTCGTTTGGCACTGAAGCTTTCTTT. It translates to CASSYSFGTEAFF.

The rearrangement uses TRBV29-1 and TRBJ2-7, with a possible D match to TRBD1 (7 bases). CDR3 size: 14 residues. Germline CDR1 and CDR2: SQVTM and ANQGSEA. The V gene lost 1 base and the J gene lost 0 bases, with 10 bases spanning the gap. The CDR3 nucleotides are TGCAGCGTTGAAGGGGGGGACAGCTCCTACGAGCAGTACTTC. Its translation: CSVEGGDSSYEQYF.

The rearrangement uses TRBV30 and TRBJ1-1; 9 nucleotides align to TRBD1. Germline V gene lookup returns CDR1 GTSNPN and CDR2 SVGIG (reference sequence). The CDR3 consists of 16 residues. Trimming at V came to 2 bases and at J to 4 bases, leaving 11 bases not matched to a gene. The CDR3 reads CAWSQGTGLGGTEAFF. The DNA of the CDR3 is TGTGCCTGGAGTCAAGGGACAGGGCTAGGGGGCACTGAAGCTTTCTTT. Filled out from reference TRBV30 and TRBJ1-1, the complete variable domain reads SQTIHQWPATLVQPVGSPLSLECTVEGTSNPNLYWYRQAAGRGLQLLFYSVGIGQISSEVPQNLSASRPQDRQFILSSKKLLLSDSGFYLCAWSQGTGLGGTEAFFGQGTRLTVV.

CDR3 sequence (DNA): TGCAGTGCTCGGAATGGCTATGGCTACACCTTC. Protein product: CSARNGYGYTF. The gene calls are TRBV20-1 and TRBJ1-2; D call uncertain. This CDR3 region has 11 residues. The germline CDR1 and CDR2 sequences are DFQATT and SNEGSKA (reference sequence). V shed 5 bases and J shed 4 bases, with 8 bases lying between them.